This TCR beta chain is drawn from a study of blood T cell repertoires in COVID-19. Study context: Whether acute or convalescent, the COVID-19 samples came from the United States, Italy and Spain. The cDNA or gDNA used as material had been derived from T cells, B-cell-depleted T cells, or PBMCs.

There are 17 residues in the CDR3. V was shortened by 7 bases and J by 5 bases, with 24 bases between the two germline ends. Germline V gene data show CDR1 as SGHRS and CDR2 as YFSETQ. In the authors' methods: Researchers report that nucleated cell counts were estimated from reference gene primer amplification. Sequencing used immunoSEQ multiplex PCR; TCRdb keeps in-frame clones, though not all of them. The V and J calls and clone size come from that table; D and trimming were worked out from the DNA. Of 85,000 to 130,000 clones in the sample, 70% to 85% are singletons; the top ten hold 2.5% to 3.5%.

The chain recombines TRBV5-1 with TRBJ1-4; a possible D gene is TRBD1 (6 bases). The sequence was obtained from a woman older than 75 with active or convalescent COVID-19. Sequencing was done on a sample of peripheral blood. In DNA, the CDR3 is TGCGCCAGCCAAACCGGGACAACTTACCGAGGGAATGAAAAACTGTTTTTT. Its protein product is CASQTGTTYRGNEKLFF.